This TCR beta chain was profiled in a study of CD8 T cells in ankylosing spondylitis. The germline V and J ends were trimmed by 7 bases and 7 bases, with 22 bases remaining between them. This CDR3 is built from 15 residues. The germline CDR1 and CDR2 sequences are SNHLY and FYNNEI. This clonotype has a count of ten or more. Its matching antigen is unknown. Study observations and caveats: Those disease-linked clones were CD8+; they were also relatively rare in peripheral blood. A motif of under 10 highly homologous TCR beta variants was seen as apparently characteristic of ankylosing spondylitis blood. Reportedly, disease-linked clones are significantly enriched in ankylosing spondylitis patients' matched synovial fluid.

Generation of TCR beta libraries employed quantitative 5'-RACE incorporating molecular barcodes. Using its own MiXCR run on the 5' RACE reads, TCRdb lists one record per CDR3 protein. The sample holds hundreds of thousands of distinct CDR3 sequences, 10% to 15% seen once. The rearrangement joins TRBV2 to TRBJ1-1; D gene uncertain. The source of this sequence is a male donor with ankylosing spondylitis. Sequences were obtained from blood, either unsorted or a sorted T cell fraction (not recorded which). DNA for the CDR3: TGTGCCAGCATTATATCTCCGACGGCTTCTGTTGAAGCTTTCTTT. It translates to CASIISPTASVEAFF.